Following are 5 T cell receptor beta chains from one sample sequenced in a study of T cells in Graves' hyperthyroidism and ophthalmopathy. Amplified regions were TCR beta CDR3 sequences from RNA transcripts. HTBI primers were the set used in a first-round RT-PCR of the TCR CDR3. TCRdb passed the multiplex PCR reads through MiXCR, listing each CDR3 protein once. The data show under 250,000 distinct CDR3 sequences, around 16% seen once. The sample comprised blood. The source is a woman aged 50 to 60 with Graves' hyperthyroidism.

This clonotype was counted ten times or more. The V gene is TRBV20-1, the J gene TRBJ2-1, with 11 bases matching TRBD2. Trimming cost V 5 bases and J 6 bases; bases outside gene matches: 6. The length of the CDR3 is 14 residues. Germline V lookup: CDR1 DFQATT, CDR2 SNEGSKA (reference sequence). This CDR3 reads CSARLAGLGNEQFF. The CDR3 DNA reads TGCAGTGCTCGACTAGCGGGGCTGGGCAATGAGCAGTTCTTC.

This clonotype was found many times. The rearrangement uses TRBV10-3 and TRBJ1-5; D is unclear. The CDR3 totals 14 residues. Trimming took off 6 bases at V and 3 bases at J, with 12 bases between the two ends. Germline assignment: CDR1 ENHRY and CDR2 SYGVKD. The CDR3 reads CAISSDGDNQPQHF. CDR3 sequence (DNA): TGTGCCATCAGCTCCGACGGAGACAATCAGCCCCAGCATTTT.

Concerning this clonotype: Possible read error: a much larger clone is one base away. The CDR3 ends on some other residue instead of the conserved phenylalanine or tryptophan, so this is likely a read error. This chain uses TRBV7-2 with TRBJ2-3; D gene ambiguous. The V end was cut by 2 bases, the J end by 5 bases, with 14 bases between. The CDR3 is 15 residues long. The germline gives CDR1 SGHTA, CDR2 FQGNSA. The CDR3 nucleotides read TGTGCCAGCAGCTTAAGGAACCCCCGCGGAGATACGCAGTATCTT. Encoded protein: CASSLRNPRGDTQYL.

This clonotype appeared many times. The V gene is TRBV18, the J gene TRBJ2-1; D remains unclear. Trimming left V 1 base short and J 5 bases short, with 9 bases between. The CDR3 length is 14 residues. The V gene's germline CDR1 is KGHSH and CDR2 LQKENI. CDR3 residues: CASSPQQHDNEQFF. Written as DNA, the CDR3 is TGTGCCAGCTCACCACAGCAGCACGACAATGAGCAGTTCTTC.

This clonotype has more than one count but fewer than ten. V and J are TRBV7-9 and TRBJ2-1; D possibly uses TRBD1 or TRBD2 (6 bases each). Trimming shortened V by 1 base and J by 8 bases, and 15 bases separated the two germline ends. The germline CDR1 and CDR2 sequences are SEHNR and FQNEAQ (reference sequence). The CDR3 sequence is 15 residues long. In DNA, the CDR3 is TGTGCCAGCAGCTTAGTGGCAGATAGGGGGGATGAGCAGTTCTTC. Encoded protein: CASSLVADRGDEQFF.